This T cell receptor beta chain was identified during a study of blood T cell repertoires in COVID-19. Study details: Nucleic acid was either cDNA or gDNA, and it came from T cells, B-cell-depleted T cells, or PBMCs.

The method was immunoSEQ multiplex PCR; TCRdb's version includes in-frame clones alone and lacks a portion of them. This table has over 65,000 clones, 70% to 90% appearing once. The V end lost 0 bases, the J end lost 6 bases, and 18 bases lay between the germline ends. Germline V gives CDR1 MGHRA, CDR2 YSYEKL. This CDR3 region has 17 residues. This TCR was sampled from a woman aged 55-69 years with acute or convalescent COVID-19. The chain has TRBV4-1 and TRBJ2-1; tentative D call: TRBD1 (5 bases). Source material: peripheral blood. The CDR3, as DNA: TGCGCCAGCAGCCAAGAGCCCGCCAAGATGACAGCCAATGAGCAGTTCTTC. It codes for CASSQEPAKMTANEQFF.